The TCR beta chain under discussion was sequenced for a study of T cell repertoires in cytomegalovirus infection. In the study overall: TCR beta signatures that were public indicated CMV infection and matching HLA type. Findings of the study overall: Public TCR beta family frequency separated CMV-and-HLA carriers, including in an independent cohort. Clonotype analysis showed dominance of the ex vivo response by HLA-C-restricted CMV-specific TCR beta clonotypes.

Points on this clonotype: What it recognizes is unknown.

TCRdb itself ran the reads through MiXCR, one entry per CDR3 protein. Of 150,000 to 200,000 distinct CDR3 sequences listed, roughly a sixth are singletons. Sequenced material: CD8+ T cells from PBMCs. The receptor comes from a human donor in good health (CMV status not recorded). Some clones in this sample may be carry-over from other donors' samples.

CDR3 residues: CASSSDRFYEQYF. As DNA, the CDR3 is TGTGCCAGCAGTTCTGACAGGTTCTACGAGCAGTACTTC. This rearrangement joins TRBV27 to TRBJ2-7; D is possibly TRBD1 (6 bases). Per germline, CDR1 MNHEY and CDR2 SMNVEV (reference sequence). The CDR3 runs to 13 residues. Trimming took off 4 bases at V and 3 bases at J, with 10 bases between the two ends.